The 11 T cell receptor beta chains given below trace back to one sample, sequenced in a study of CD8+ T cells in alopecia areata. After isolation, RNA underwent reverse transcription to generate cDNA as the sequencing template. Here immunoSEQ multiplex PCR was the method, and the copy in TCRdb shows in-frame clones only, minus some. The sample has 150,000 to 250,000 clones, roughly 60% seen once. This sample's treatment: oral pan-JAK inhibitor, 5-10 mg twice daily. The sequencing used CD4+ T cells sorted from blood, collected at week 24, from a patient treated with tofacitinib. The receptors here all came from a human donor with alopecia areata.

The V and J genes are TRBV5-6 and TRBJ2-7; TRBD2 agrees at 9 bases. The CDR3 contains 16 residues. The V and J ends lost 3 bases and 0 bases, in that order; junction bases with no gene match: 7. Germline CDR1 reads SGHDT; CDR2 reads YYEEEE. CDR3 sequence (DNA): TGTGCCAGCAGCTGGACTAGCGCATCAAGCTCCTACGAGCAGTACTTC. Translated: CASSWTSASSSYEQYF.

The chain links TRBV4-1 to TRBJ1-2, with 7 bases lining up with TRBD1. Germline lookup yields CDR1 MGHRA and CDR2 YSYEKL. This CDR3 spans 17 amino acids. Trimming cost V 1 base and J 4 bases; bases outside gene matches: 12. Here the CDR3 DNA reads TGCGCCAGCAGCCAAGCGGTGGGGGACAGAGCTCTCTATGGCTACACCTTC. This encodes CASSQAVGDRALYGYTF.

This clone was detected once. CDR3 loop: CATTSGANVLTF. The CDR3 nucleotides are TGTGCCACCACATCTGGGGCCAACGTCCTGACTTTC. The chain employs TRBV28 and TRBJ2-6, with D unresolved. Trimming cost V 10 bases and J 1 base, with 5 bases left between them. The germline CDR1 and CDR2 sequences are MDHEN and SYDVKM. CDR3 length: 12 amino acids. Combining the CDR3 with reference TRBV28 and TRBJ2-6 gives the whole variable domain DVKVTQSSRYLVKRTGEKVFLECVQDMDHENMFWYRQDPGLGLRLIYFSYDVKMKEKGDIPEGYSVSREKKERFSLILESASTNQTSMYLCATTSGANVLTFGAGSRLTVL.

The J gene is TRBJ1-1, the V gene TRBV5-6; D is unclear. Trimming cost V 0 bases and J 1 base, with 7 bases left between them. The CDR3 is 14 residues long. Germline V lookup: CDR1 SGHDT, CDR2 YYEEEE. This CDR3 reads CASSLEVGNTEAFF. For the CDR3, the DNA is TGTGCCAGCAGCTTGGAAGTCGGGAACACTGAAGCTTTCTTT.

A few counts support this clone. The rearrangement uses TRBV15 and TRBJ2-5, with 8 bases identical to TRBD1. This CDR3 is built from 16 residues. J lost 5 bases, V lost 4 bases, and 12 bases had no gene match. CDR1 is LNHNV, CDR2 YYDKDF, per germline (reference sequence). CDR3 residues: CATSTGKTGVRETQYF. The CDR3 region has the DNA TGTGCCACCAGCACCGGAAAGACAGGGGTGCGTGAGACCCAGTACTTC.

J is TRBJ2-5 and V is TRBV6-1; 9 bases agree with TRBD2. The CDR3 is 14 amino acids. V lost 8 bases to trimming and J lost 2 bases; unmatched junction nucleotides: 6. Germline-derived CDR1 and CDR2 are MNHNS and SASEGT. DNA of the CDR3: TGTGCCAGCGGTGGGACTAGCAGGCAAGAGACCCAGTACTTC. This gives the protein CASGGTSRQETQYF.

In its sample, this clone was seen a few times. The rearrangement uses TRBV15 and TRBJ2-7; 7 positions agree with TRBD2. The germline V gene encodes CDR1 LNHNV and CDR2 YYDKDF (reference sequence). CDR3 length: 17 amino acids. With V trimmed by 4 bases and J by 6 bases, 18 bases remained unmatched. CDR3 bases: TGTGCCACCAGCACCTTCCAAAATACATGGGAGGGCCGCGAGCAGTACTTC. Translation gives CATSTFQNTWEGREQYF.

This clone was picked up a small number of times. The chain carries TRBV2 and TRBJ2-2, with 10 bases fitting TRBD2. Trimming removed 1 base from V and 6 bases from J; junction bases left unmatched: 5. Per the germline V gene, CDR1 is SNHLY and CDR2 is FYNNEI. The CDR3 covers 16 residues. The CDR3 sequence is CASSEVPSGSPGELFF. CDR3 nucleotides: TGTGCCAGCAGTGAAGTCCCTAGCGGGAGTCCCGGGGAGCTGTTTTTT.

V usage is TRBV7-3 and J usage is TRBJ2-7, with 9 bases lining up with TRBD1. Looked up from germline, CDR1 is SGHTA and CDR2 is FQGTGA. Trimming cost V 3 bases and J 3 bases; bases outside gene matches: 3. CDR3 length: 14 amino acids. The CDR3 DNA follows: TGTGCCAGCAGCTTCGCGGGACAGGGCTACGAGCAGTACTTC. Residues: CASSFAGQGYEQYF.

The chain employs TRBV2 and TRBJ2-1; 7 nucleotides match TRBD2. Germline CDR1 reads SNHLY; CDR2 reads FYNNEI. This CDR3 spans 12 amino acids. V was clipped by 6 bases and J by 8 bases; unmatched bases: 4. CDR3 DNA: TGTGCCAGCAGGCTAGCGGTCGATGAGCAGTTCTTC. Translation: CASRLAVDEQFF.

CDR3 in amino acids: CARADRAVNTEAFF. CDR3 DNA: TGTGCCAGAGCTGACAGAGCGGTGAACACTGAAGCTTTCTTT. The rearrangement joins TRBV2 to TRBJ1-1, with a tentative D call TRBD1 (5 bases). Per germline, CDR1 SNHLY and CDR2 FYNNEI. This CDR3 comprises 14 residues. V lost 9 bases and J lost 0, with 14 bases in between.